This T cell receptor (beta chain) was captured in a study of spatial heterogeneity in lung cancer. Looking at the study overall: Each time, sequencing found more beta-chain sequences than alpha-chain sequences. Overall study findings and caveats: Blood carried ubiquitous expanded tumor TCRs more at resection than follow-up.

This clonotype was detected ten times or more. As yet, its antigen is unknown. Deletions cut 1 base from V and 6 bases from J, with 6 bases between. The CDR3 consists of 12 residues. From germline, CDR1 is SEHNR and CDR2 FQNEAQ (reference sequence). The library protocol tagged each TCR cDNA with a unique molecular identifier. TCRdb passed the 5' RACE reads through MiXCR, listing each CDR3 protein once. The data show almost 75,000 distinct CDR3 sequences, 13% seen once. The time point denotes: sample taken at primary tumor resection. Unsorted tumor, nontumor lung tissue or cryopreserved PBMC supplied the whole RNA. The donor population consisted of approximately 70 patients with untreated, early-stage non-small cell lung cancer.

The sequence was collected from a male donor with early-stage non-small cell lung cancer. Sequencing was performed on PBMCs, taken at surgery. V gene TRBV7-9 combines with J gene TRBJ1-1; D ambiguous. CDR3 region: CASSLGAAEAFF. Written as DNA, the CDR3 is TGTGCCAGCAGCTTAGGCGCCGCTGAAGCTTTCTTT.